Listed here are 22 T cell receptor beta chains from one sample, sequenced in a study of spatial heterogeneity in lung cancer. Broader study findings: In tumors, expanded intratumoral alpha and beta TCR counts tracked mutation counts.

Their antigens are not known. TCRdb recomputed calls from the 5' RACE reads with MiXCR, one row per CDR3 protein. The table lists 20,000 to 25,000 distinct CDR3 sequences, 5% to 7% of them singletons, with 10% in the top ten. The time point was: sample taken at primary tumor resection. The material was lung tumor tissue, obtained at surgery. These receptor sequences come from a male donor with early-stage non-small cell lung cancer.

The chain recombines TRBV5-1 with TRBJ2-7; no clear D gene. This CDR3 is built from 11 residues. Trimming removed 0 bases from V and 12 bases from J, with 10 bases in between. Per the germline V gene, CDR1 is SGHRS and CDR2 is YFSETQ. The CDR3 is CASSLGHTTYF. CDR3 sequence (DNA): TGCGCCAGCAGCTTGGGTCATACTACGTACTTC.

This clonotype was seen many times. V and J are TRBV29-1 and TRBJ2-7, with D possibly being TRBD2 (7 bases). Per the germline V gene, CDR1 is SQVTM and CDR2 is ANQGSEA. CDR3 length equals 15 residues. V was pared by 0 bases and J by 3 bases, with 15 bases between. The chain's CDR3 is CSVEDQEGGGYEQYF. The CDR3 nucleotides read TGCAGCGTTGAAGATCAGGAGGGAGGGGGCTACGAGCAGTACTTC.

This clonotype came up many times. The V call is TRBV6-2 or TRBV6-3, the J call TRBJ2-3; D gene unclear. V lost 2 bases and J lost 4, with 1 base in between. CDR1 is MNHEY and CDR2 is SVGEGT in the germline V gene. This CDR3 contains 11 residues. The CDR3 nucleotides are TGTGCCAGCAGTTACGCAGATACGCAGTATTTT. Translation gives CASSYADTQYF.

The chain couples TRBV12-3 or TRBV12-4 to TRBJ1-1; D perhaps matches TRBD1 (5 bases). The V and J ends lost 4 bases and 7 bases respectively, with 10 bases between them. CDR3 size: 12 residues. The CDR3 sequence is CASSYAGIEAFF. The CDR3 DNA sequence: TGTGCCAGCAGTTACGCAGGGATTGAAGCTTTCTTT.

At least ten counts were recorded for this clonotype. This chain links TRBV15 with TRBJ2-3, with a weak D call TRBD2 (5 bases). Germline V gene data show CDR1 as LNHNV and CDR2 as YYDKDF (reference sequence). The V end was cut by 5 bases, the J end by 3 bases, with 15 bases between. The CDR3 extends over 15 amino acids. The CDR3 coding sequence is TGTGCCACCAGCTTCCCTCAAGCGGCAACAGATACGCAGTATTTT. This codes for CATSFPQAATDTQYF.

This clonotype was picked up many times. J is TRBJ2-7 and V is TRBV5-6; D gene unclear. Germline CDR1 and CDR2: SGHDT and YYEEEE. The CDR3 has 12 residues. Trimming cost V 1 base and J 4 bases, with 6 bases left between them. For the CDR3, the DNA is TGTGCCAGCAGCTTGAAAGGGTACGAGCAGTACTTC. Amino acids: CASSLKGYEQYF.

In this sample, this clonotype turned up many times. The chain is built from TRBV7-2 and TRBJ2-7; TRBD1 matches at 8 bases. CDR1 and CDR2 from the germline V gene are SGHTA and FQGNSA. The CDR3 length is 13 residues. V trimming: 5 bases; J trimming: 11 bases; junction bases outside the gene matches: 11. CDR3 sequence (DNA): TGTGCCAGCAGCCTTCAAATTTCGGGACAGGAGTACTTC. As protein: CASSLQISGQEYF. Combining the CDR3 with reference TRBV7-2 and TRBJ2-7 gives the whole variable domain GAGVSQSPSNKVTEKGKDVELRCDPISGHTALYWYRQSLGQGLEFLIYFQGNSAPDKSGLPSDRFSAERTGGSVSTLTIQRTQQEDSAVYLCASSLQISGQEYFGPGTRLTVT.

This clonotype was seen repeatedly, ten times or more. V usage is TRBV28 and J usage is TRBJ1-1, with TRBD1 identical over 11 bases. After removal of 6 bases from V and 4 bases from J, the junction contained 10 bases not matched to a gene. In germline, CDR1 is MDHEN, CDR2 SYDVKM. This CDR3 is built from 16 residues. The CDR3 sequence: CASRLTGTGGPTEAFF. The CDR3 coding sequence is TGTGCCAGCAGACTAACCGGGACAGGGGGTCCCACTGAAGCTTTCTTT.

The V gene is TRBV12-3 or TRBV12-4, the J gene TRBJ2-7; 14 bases line up with TRBD2. The V and J ends lost 5 bases and 6 bases, in that order; junction bases with no gene match: 3. This CDR3 is built from 14 residues. As DNA, the CDR3 is TGTGCCAGCAGTAGCGGACTAGCGGGAGGCGAGCAGTACTTC. This encodes CASSSGLAGGEQYF.

This clonotype was found a few times. The chain combines TRBV7-2 with TRBJ2-5; D not resolved. Germline loops: CDR1 SGHTA, CDR2 FQGNSA. CDR3 length: 14 residues. The V gene lost 5 bases and the J gene lost 0 bases, with 10 bases spanning the gap. This CDR3 reads CASSPSSYQETQYF. The CDR3 coding sequence is TGTGCCAGCAGCCCCTCCTCGTACCAAGAGACCCAGTACTTC. Complete variable domain (other parts from reference TRBV7-2 and TRBJ2-5): GAGVSQSPSNKVTEKGKDVELRCDPISGHTALYWYRQSLGQGLEFLIYFQGNSAPDKSGLPSDRFSAERTGGSVSTLTIQRTQQEDSAVYLCASSPSSYQETQYFGPGTRLLVL.

This clonotype has at least ten counts. This chain connects TRBV4-2 to TRBJ2-1; D gene uncertain. Germline loops: CDR1 LGHNA, CDR2 YNFKEQ. The ends were cut back, 0 bases at V and 3 bases at J, with 6 bases in the middle. The CDR3 spans 14 residues. This CDR3 is CASSQEWSYNEQFF. DNA for the CDR3: TGTGCCAGCAGCCAAGAATGGAGCTACAATGAGCAGTTCTTC.

This clonotype was detected ten times or more. CDR3 coding DNA: TGTGCCTGGAGTGTACTTTCAGAGACCCAGTACTTC. Translated: CAWSVLSETQYF. The chain has TRBV30 and TRBJ2-5, with D uncertain. The germline V and J ends were trimmed by 0 bases and 4 bases, with 6 bases remaining between them. The germline V gene encodes CDR1 GTSNPN and CDR2 SVGIG (reference sequence). This CDR3 has 12 residues.

This clonotype was counted many times. This chain links TRBV2 with TRBJ1-5; D remains unclear. Germline CDR1 reads SNHLY; CDR2 reads FYNNEI. Deletions cut 3 bases from V and 0 bases from J, with 3 bases between. There are 13 residues in the CDR3. In DNA, the CDR3 is TGTGCCAGCAGTGACAGTAGCAATCAGCCCCAGCATTTT. Protein product: CASSDSSNQPQHF.

In this sample, this clonotype turned up many times. The J gene is TRBJ2-3, the V gene TRBV18; the D gene is possibly TRBD1 (5 bases). The V end lost 3 bases, the J end lost 3 bases, and 13 bases lay between the germline ends. Germline assignment: CDR1 KGHSH and CDR2 LQKENI. This CDR3 comprises 15 residues. CDR3 region: CASSPENRMTDTQYF. The CDR3 DNA reads TGTGCCAGCTCACCGGAGAACAGGATGACAGATACGCAGTATTTT.

The table lists this clonotype with a few counts. The chain carries TRBV7-2 and TRBJ2-5; D unresolved. V was clipped by 0 bases and J by 0 bases, with 5 bases between them. The CDR3 has 14 residues. Per germline, CDR1 SGHTA and CDR2 FQGNSA. The CDR3 protein is CASSLAGNQETQYF. The CDR3 nucleotides read TGTGCCAGCAGCTTAGCCGGTAACCAAGAGACCCAGTACTTC.

This clonotype was counted ten times or more. Mismatch with germline at one junction end may stem from a read error. V is TRBV29-1 and J is TRBJ1-1; D gene unclear. This CDR3 region has 11 residues. Per the germline V gene, CDR1 is SQVTM and CDR2 is ANQGSEA. Written as DNA, the CDR3 is TGCAGCGTTGTCGCGAACACTGAAGCTTCCTTT. The encoded protein is CSVVANTEASF.

This clonotype was detected ten times or more. CDR3 DNA sequence: TGCGCCAGCAGCTCTGGACAGGGTAACACCGGGGAGCTGTTTTTT. As protein: CASSSGQGNTGELFF. The chain joins TRBV5-1 to TRBJ2-2; 8 bases line up with TRBD1. The CDR3 spans 15 residues. Per the germline V gene, CDR1 is SGHRS and CDR2 is YFSETQ. The junction had 3 bases not matched to a gene; V was cut back by 3 bases and J by 2 bases.

This clonotype was found a few times. The chain is built from TRBV3-1 and TRBJ2-1; D ambiguous. Germline-derived CDR1 and CDR2 are LGHDT and YNNKEL (reference sequence). The V and J ends lost 1 base and 9 bases respectively, with 7 bases between them. The CDR3 length is 12 residues. CDR3 residues: CASSQGAGEQFF. In DNA, the CDR3 is TGTGCCAGCAGCCAAGGGGCCGGTGAGCAGTTCTTC.

This clonotype was seen at least ten times. The V and J genes are TRBV7-2 and TRBJ2-5, with D possibly TRBD1 on 6 matching bases. Trimming shortened V by 5 bases and J by 1 base, and 17 bases separated the two germline ends. Germline values: CDR1 SGHTA, CDR2 FQGNSA. The CDR3 runs 16 residues. CDR3: CASSDPDRPFQETQYF. The CDR3 nucleotides read TGTGCCAGCAGCGATCCGGACAGACCCTTCCAAGAGACCCAGTACTTC.

This clonotype was observed many times. This chain joins TRBV27 and TRBJ2-3; D not certain. The germline CDR1 and CDR2 sequences are MNHEY and SMNVEV (reference sequence). The CDR3 runs 14 residues. V was cut by 8 bases and J by 0 bases, with 12 bases left in between. The CDR3 nucleotides are TGTGCCAGCTCCCTTTCCGCAAGCACAGATACGCAGTATTTT. The encoded protein is CASSLSASTDTQYF.

The sample holds many counts of this clonotype. This rearrangement joins TRBV12-3 or TRBV12-4 to TRBJ2-5, with TRBD2 identical over 8 bases. J lost 2 bases, V lost 6 bases, and 8 bases had no gene match. The CDR3 is made up of 15 amino acids. Here the CDR3 DNA reads TGTGCCAGCAGACTGTTAGCGGGATCACAAGAGACCCAGTACTTC. This encodes CASRLLAGSQETQYF.

This clonotype has ten or more counts. This sequence joins TRBV11-2 and TRBJ1-6; no clear D gene. CDR1 SGHAT and CDR2 FQNNGV come from the germline V gene. The CDR3 consists of 14 residues. Between the trimmed V and J ends, which lost 5 bases and 0 bases, there was a span of 5 bases. CDR3 sequence reads: CASSPNSYNSPLHF. CDR3 coding DNA: TGTGCCAGCAGCCCCAACTCCTATAATTCACCCCTCCACTTT.